The 15 T cell receptor beta chains given below trace back to one sample, sequenced in a study of blood T cell repertoires in COVID-19. Sequencing was performed with immunoSEQ multiplex PCR; in TCRdb, only in-frame clones are kept and a portion is missing. Among 300,000 to 350,000 clones listed, approximately 89% were seen once. The sequencing input was peripheral blood. The receptors shown here come from a woman aged 55-75 years with COVID-19, enrolled during active disease.

The V and J genes are TRBV18 and TRBJ2-3; D may be TRBD2 (7 bases). The CDR3 covers 14 residues. Germline-derived CDR1 and CDR2 are KGHSH and LQKENI. The V end was cut by 6 bases, the J end by 4 bases, with 14 bases between. CDR3 DNA sequence: TGTGCCAGCTCCCGCGGGGGCCCACCAGATACGCAGTATTTT. It translates to CASSRGGPPDTQYF.

The chain links TRBV5-6 to TRBJ2-2, with D unresolved. CDR1 is SGHDT, CDR2 YYEEEE, per germline. This CDR3 contains 11 residues. The ends were cut back, 5 bases at V and 6 bases at J, with 5 bases in the middle. CDR3 in DNA: TGTGCCAGCAGTCAGTCCGGGGAGCTGTTTTTT. Residues: CASSQSGELFF.

The chain combines TRBV28 with TRBJ2-3; a weak D match, TRBD2 (8 bases). The CDR3 covers 20 residues. Trimming took off 0 bases at V and 9 bases at J, with 31 bases between the two ends. The germline gives CDR1 MDHEN, CDR2 SYDVKM. The chain's CDR3 is CASSLWGGGRERESTITQYF. The CDR3, as DNA: TGTGCCAGCAGTTTATGGGGAGGGGGCCGCGAGCGGGAGTCCACAATCACGCAGTATTTT.

This chain joins TRBV5-4 and TRBJ1-1; maybe TRBD1 (5 bases). V gave up 1 base and J gave up 3 bases, with 10 bases separating them. The CDR3 runs to 14 residues. From germline, CDR1 is SGHNT and CDR2 YYREEE (reference sequence). CDR3 nucleotide sequence: TGTGCCAGCAGCTTGATGGGGGGGGACACTGAAGCTTTCTTT. Translating gives CASSLMGGDTEAFF.

The J gene is TRBJ1-1, the V gene TRBV2, with D possibly being TRBD1 (6 bases). Trimming removed 11 bases at V and 5 bases at J, with 24 bases between. CDR3 length: 15 residues. The germline CDR1 and CDR2 sequences are SNHLY and FYNNEI. Here the CDR3 DNA reads TGTGCCGCATTACAGGGAAGGGACGGGCGAACTGAAGCTTTCTTT. Its translation is CAALQGRDGRTEAFF.

This sequence joins TRBV19 and TRBJ1-2; 8 bases match TRBD1. Germline CDR1 reads LNHDA; CDR2 reads SQIVND (reference sequence). Germline trimming cut 7 bases from V and 7 bases from J; bases unmatched to any gene: 11. There are 14 residues in the CDR3. The CDR3 spells CASTAGQGVGGYTF. CDR3 nucleotide sequence: TGTGCCAGTACCGCTGGACAGGGCGTAGGTGGCTACACCTTC.

This sequence joins TRBV12-3 or TRBV12-4 and TRBJ1-5; D perhaps matches TRBD1 (6 bases). CDR3 size: 13 residues. V was trimmed by 7 bases and J by 6 bases, leaving 13 bases between them. Here the CDR3 reads CASTPSGAQPQHF. The CDR3 nucleotides read TGTGCCAGCACCCCATCAGGGGCTCAGCCCCAGCATTTT.

The chain joins TRBV23-1 to TRBJ2-7; unclear D gene. TRBV23-1 is treated as an ORF (open reading frame) with a function not yet certain. This CDR3 contains 13 residues. V shed 4 bases and J shed 3 bases, with 10 bases lying between them. CDR3 coding DNA: TGCGCCAGCAGTCCAACATCATTCTACGAGCAGTACTTC. The encoded protein is CASSPTSFYEQYF.

In DNA form, the CDR3 reads TGTGCCAGCAGTCGCGGGGATACCTATAATTCACCCCTCCACTTT. Translated, it gives CASSRGDTYNSPLHF. J is TRBJ1-6 and V is TRBV27; D is unclear. The germline V gene encodes CDR1 MNHEY and CDR2 SMNVEV (reference sequence). Deletions cut 5 bases from V and 2 bases from J, with 10 bases between. There are 15 residues in the CDR3.

The chain has TRBV11-3 and TRBJ1-2; the D gene is possibly TRBD1 (6 bases). The CDR3 covers 14 residues. Germline CDR1 reads SGHNT; CDR2 reads YENEEA. V lost 2 bases, J lost 4 bases, and 11 bases lay in between. CDR3 sequence (DNA): TGTGCCAGCAGCTTAAACCAGGACAGCTATGGCTACACCTTC. This translates into CASSLNQDSYGYTF.

V and J are TRBV21-1 and TRBJ2-6; TRBD1, the table's D call, was not compared with the DNA. TRBV21-1 is tagged as a pseudogene. The CDR3 is 17 residues long. The CDR3 region has the DNA TGTGCCAGCAGCCTAACGACACTCTCCCCTGGGGCCAACGTCCTGACTTTC. Translating it yields CASSLTTLSPGANVLTF.

V is TRBV4-2 and J is TRBJ1-5; D uncertain. CDR3 length: 15 residues. V was cut by 1 base and J by 1 base, with 8 bases left in between. Looked up from germline, CDR1 is LGHNA and CDR2 is YNFKEQ. Here the CDR3 DNA reads TGTGCCAGCAGCCAAGTGGCAGGAAGCAATCAGCCCCAGCATTTT. Its translation: CASSQVAGSNQPQHF.

J is TRBJ1-1 and V is TRBV11-2, with 7 nucleotides matching TRBD1. The CDR3 contains 13 residues. V shed 4 bases, J shed 5 bases, and the junction held 4 bases outside the gene matches. Germline assignment: CDR1 SGHAT and CDR2 FQNNGV. The CDR3 nucleotides are TGTGCCAGCAGCTGGAGGGGGCTAACTGAAGCTTTCTTT. It codes for CASSWRGLTEAFF.

CDR3 bases: TGTGCCAGCAGTTTTGCGGGGATCGCTGAAGCTTTCTTT. This codes for CASSFAGIAEAFF. The chain is built from TRBV12-3 or TRBV12-4 and TRBJ1-1; the D is unclear. The V end lost 3 bases, the J end lost 6 bases, and 11 bases lay between the germline ends. This CDR3 spans 13 amino acids.

The CDR3: CASSLPRQGLGAGELFF. The DNA for the CDR3 is TGTGCCAGCAGCTTACCCCGACAGGGTTTGGGAGCCGGGGAGCTGTTTTTT. V gene TRBV11-2 combines with J gene TRBJ2-2, with 7 positions matching TRBD1. V lost 2 bases, J lost 6 bases, and 12 bases stayed unmatched. CDR3 length: 17 amino acids. Germline V gene data show CDR1 as SGHAT and CDR2 as FQNNGV.